This T cell receptor beta chain was documented in a study of PD-L1 blockade in urothelial cancer. CDR1 GTSNPN and CDR2 SVGIG come from the germline V gene (reference sequence). The CDR3 sequence is 14 residues long. V shed 0 bases and J shed 5 bases, with 14 bases lying between them. The data were produced by immunoSEQ multiplex PCR, yet TCRdb's version contains in-frame clones alone and is incomplete. The sample lists some 97,000 clones, about nine tenths seen once, with around 0.9% in the top ten. This rearrangement joins TRBV30 to TRBJ2-7, with D perhaps matching TRBD2 (6 bases). This clonotype was obtained from a woman of 80 years or more with urothelial cancer. This sample comprised PBMCs, obtained around atezolizumab (anti-PD-L1) treatment. For the CDR3, the DNA is TGTGCCTGGAGTGTAACTGGGGGGACCAACGAGCAGTACTTC. This codes for CAWSVTGGTNEQYF. Looking up the rest from reference TRBV30 and TRBJ2-7 gives the full variable domain: SQTIHQWPATLVQPVGSPLSLECTVEGTSNPNLYWYRQAAGRGLQLLFYSVGIGQISSEVPQNLSASRPQDRQFILSSKKLLLSDSGFYLCAWSVTGGTNEQYFGPGTRLTVT.